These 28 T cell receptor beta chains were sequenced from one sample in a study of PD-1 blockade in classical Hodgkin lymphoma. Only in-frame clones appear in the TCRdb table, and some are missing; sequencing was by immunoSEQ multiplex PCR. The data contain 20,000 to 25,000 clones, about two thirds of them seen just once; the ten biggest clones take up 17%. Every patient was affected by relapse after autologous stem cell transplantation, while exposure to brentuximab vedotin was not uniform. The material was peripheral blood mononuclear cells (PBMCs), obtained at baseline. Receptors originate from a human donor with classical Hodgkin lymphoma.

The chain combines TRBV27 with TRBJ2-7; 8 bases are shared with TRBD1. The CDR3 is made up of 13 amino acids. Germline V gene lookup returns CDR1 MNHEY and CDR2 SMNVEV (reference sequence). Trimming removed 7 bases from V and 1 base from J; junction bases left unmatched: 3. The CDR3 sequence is CASIDRGSYEQYF. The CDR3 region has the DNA TGTGCCAGCATAGACAGGGGTTCCTACGAGCAGTACTTC.

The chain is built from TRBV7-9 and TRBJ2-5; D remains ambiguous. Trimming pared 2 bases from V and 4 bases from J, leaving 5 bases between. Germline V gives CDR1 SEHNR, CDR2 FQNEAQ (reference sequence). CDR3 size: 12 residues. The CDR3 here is CASSLFRETQYF. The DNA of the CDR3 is TGTGCCAGCAGCTTATTTCGAGAGACCCAGTACTTC. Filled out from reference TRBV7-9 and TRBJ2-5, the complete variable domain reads DTGVSQNPRHKITKRGQNVTFRCDPISEHNRLYWYRQTLGQGPEFLTYFQNEAQLEKSRLLSDRFSAERPKGSFSTLEIQRTEQGDSAMYLCASSLFRETQYFGPGTRLLVL.

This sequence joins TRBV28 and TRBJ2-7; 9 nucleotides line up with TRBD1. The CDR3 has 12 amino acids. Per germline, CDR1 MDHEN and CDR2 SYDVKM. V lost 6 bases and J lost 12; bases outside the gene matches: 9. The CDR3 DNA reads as TGTGCCAGCAGGTCCTACAGGGGGCAAGTGTACTTC. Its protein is CASRSYRGQVYF.

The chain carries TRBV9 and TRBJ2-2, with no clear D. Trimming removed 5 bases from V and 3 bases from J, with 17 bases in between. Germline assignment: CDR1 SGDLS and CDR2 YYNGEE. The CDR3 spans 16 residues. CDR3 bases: TGTGCCAGCAGTCACCGGATGGGCACCTACACCGGGGAGCTGTTTTTT. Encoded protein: CASSHRMGTYTGELFF.

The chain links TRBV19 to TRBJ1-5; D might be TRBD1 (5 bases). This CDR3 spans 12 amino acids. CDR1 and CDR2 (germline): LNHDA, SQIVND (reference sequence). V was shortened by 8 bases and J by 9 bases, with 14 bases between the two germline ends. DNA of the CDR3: TGTGCCAGTGGGTACGGGGGTGGGCCCCAGCATTTT. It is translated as CASGYGGGPQHF. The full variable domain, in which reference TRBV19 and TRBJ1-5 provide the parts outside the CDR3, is DGGITQSPKYLFRKEGQNVTLSCEQNLNHDAMYWYRQDPGQGLRLIYYSQIVNDFQKGDIAEGYSVSREKKESFPLTVTSAQKNPTAFYLCASGYGGGPQHFGDGTRLSIL.

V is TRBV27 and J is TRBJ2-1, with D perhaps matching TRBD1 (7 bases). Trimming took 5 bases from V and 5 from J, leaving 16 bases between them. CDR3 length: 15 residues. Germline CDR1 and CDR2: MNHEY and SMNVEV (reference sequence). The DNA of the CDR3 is TGTGCCAGCAGTCATACGGCGGGACAGAACAATGAGCAGTTCTTC. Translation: CASSHTAGQNNEQFF.

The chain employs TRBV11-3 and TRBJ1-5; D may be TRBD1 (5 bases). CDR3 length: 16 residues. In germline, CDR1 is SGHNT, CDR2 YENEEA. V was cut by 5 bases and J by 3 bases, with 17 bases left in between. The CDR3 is CASSLRPEGDNQPQHF. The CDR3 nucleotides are TGTGCCAGCAGCCTAAGGCCGGAAGGGGACAATCAGCCCCAGCATTTT.

The CDR3 nucleotides read TGTGCCAGCAGCTTGGAGATGGTGGGACAGGGGGTTCTCGAGCAGTACGTC. Its translation: CASSLEMVGQGVLEQYV. This chain joins TRBV5-8 and TRBJ2-7; 11 bases line up with TRBD1. The CDR3 totals 17 residues. Losses at the gene ends were 0 bases for V and 6 bases for J; bases not matched to a gene: 11. The germline CDR1 and CDR2 sequences are SGHTS and YDEGEE.

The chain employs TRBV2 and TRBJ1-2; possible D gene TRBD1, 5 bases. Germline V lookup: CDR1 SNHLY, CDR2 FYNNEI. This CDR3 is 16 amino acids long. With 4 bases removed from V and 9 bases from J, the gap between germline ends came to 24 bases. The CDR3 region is CASSVLVGRDSVRYTF. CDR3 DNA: TGTGCCAGCAGTGTGTTGGTCGGACGTGACAGCGTCCGCTACACCTTC.

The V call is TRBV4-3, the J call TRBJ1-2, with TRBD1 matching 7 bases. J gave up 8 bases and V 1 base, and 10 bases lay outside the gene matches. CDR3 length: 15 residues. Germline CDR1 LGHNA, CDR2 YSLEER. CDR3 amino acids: CASSQVEGGVRGYTF. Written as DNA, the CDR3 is TGCGCCAGCAGCCAAGTAGAAGGGGGCGTCAGGGGCTACACCTTC.

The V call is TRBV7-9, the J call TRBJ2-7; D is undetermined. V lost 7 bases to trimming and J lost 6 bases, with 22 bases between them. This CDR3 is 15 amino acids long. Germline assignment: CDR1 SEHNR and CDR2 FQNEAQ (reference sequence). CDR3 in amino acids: CASTVSGGPSSEQYF. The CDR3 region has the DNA TGTGCCAGCACCGTCTCAGGCGGCCCTTCTAGCGAGCAGTACTTC.

CDR3 sequence: CSVAKGTDTQYF. The DNA of the CDR3 is TGCAGCGTTGCAAAAGGAACAGATACGCAGTATTTT. The chain has TRBV29-1 and TRBJ2-3, with D uncertain. This CDR3 spans 12 amino acids. V lost 4 bases and J lost 3, with 8 bases in between. Germline assignment: CDR1 SQVTM and CDR2 ANQGSEA.

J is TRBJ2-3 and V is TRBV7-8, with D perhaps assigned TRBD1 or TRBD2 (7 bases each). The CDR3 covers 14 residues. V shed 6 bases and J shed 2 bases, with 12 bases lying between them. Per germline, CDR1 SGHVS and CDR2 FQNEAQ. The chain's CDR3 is CASRPGGVTDTQYF. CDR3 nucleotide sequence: TGTGCCAGCAGGCCAGGGGGGGTCACAGATACGCAGTATTTT.

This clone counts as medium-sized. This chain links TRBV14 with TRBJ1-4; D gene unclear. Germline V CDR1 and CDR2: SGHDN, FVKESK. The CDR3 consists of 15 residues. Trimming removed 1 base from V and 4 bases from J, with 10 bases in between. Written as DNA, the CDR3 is TGTGCCAGCAGCCAAGTGTCGGGGATTAATGAAAAACTGTTTTTT. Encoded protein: CASSQVSGINEKLFF.

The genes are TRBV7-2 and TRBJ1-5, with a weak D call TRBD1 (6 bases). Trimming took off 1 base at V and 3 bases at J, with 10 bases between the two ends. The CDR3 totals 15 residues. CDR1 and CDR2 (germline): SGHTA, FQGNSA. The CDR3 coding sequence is TGTGCCAGCAGCTTAGAATACAGGGCCAATCAGCCCCAGCATTTT. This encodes CASSLEYRANQPQHF.

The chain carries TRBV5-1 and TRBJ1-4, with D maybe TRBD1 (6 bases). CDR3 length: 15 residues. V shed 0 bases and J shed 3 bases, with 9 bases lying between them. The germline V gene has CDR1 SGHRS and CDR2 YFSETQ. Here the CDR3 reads CASSLDGQPNEKLFF. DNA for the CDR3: TGCGCCAGCAGCTTGGACGGACAGCCTAATGAAAAACTGTTTTTT.

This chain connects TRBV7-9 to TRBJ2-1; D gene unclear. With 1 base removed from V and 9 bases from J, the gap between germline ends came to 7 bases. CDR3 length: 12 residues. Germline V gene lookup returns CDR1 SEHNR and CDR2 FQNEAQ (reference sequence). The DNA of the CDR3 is TGTGCCAGCAGCTTAGGCATGAGTGAGCAGTTCTTC. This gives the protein CASSLGMSEQFF.

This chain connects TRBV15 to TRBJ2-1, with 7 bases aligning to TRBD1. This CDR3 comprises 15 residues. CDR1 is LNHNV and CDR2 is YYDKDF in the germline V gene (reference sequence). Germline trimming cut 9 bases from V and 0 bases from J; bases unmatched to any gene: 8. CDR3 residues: CATEQGPGSYNEQFF. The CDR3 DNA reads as TGTGCCACTGAACAGGGGCCCGGCTCCTACAATGAGCAGTTCTTC.

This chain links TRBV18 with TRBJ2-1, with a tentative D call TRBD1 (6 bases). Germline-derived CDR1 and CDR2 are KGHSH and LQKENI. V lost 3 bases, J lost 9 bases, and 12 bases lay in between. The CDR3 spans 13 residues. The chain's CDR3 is CASSPITGTEQFF. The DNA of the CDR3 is TGTGCCAGCTCACCTATTACAGGGACTGAGCAGTTCTTC.

In DNA form, the CDR3 reads TGTGCCAGTAGTATTTTAGGCGGGCCGGGTCCGAGACCTGAAAAACTGTTTTTT. It specifies CASSILGGPGPRPEKLFF. The chain links TRBV19 to TRBJ1-4; D unresolved. CDR1 is LNHDA, CDR2 SQIVND, per germline (reference sequence). This CDR3 is built from 18 residues. V was trimmed by 3 bases and J by 7 bases, leaving 24 bases between them.

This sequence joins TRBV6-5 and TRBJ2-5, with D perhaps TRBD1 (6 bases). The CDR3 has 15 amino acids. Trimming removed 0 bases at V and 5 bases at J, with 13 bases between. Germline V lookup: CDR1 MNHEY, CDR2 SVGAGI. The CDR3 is CASSYSDSLGETQYF. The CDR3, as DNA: TGTGCCAGCAGTTACTCGGACAGTCTCGGTGAGACCCAGTACTTC.

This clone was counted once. CDR3 protein: CASSPLFAMGEQFF. CDR3 bases: TGTGCCAGCTCACCCCTCTTCGCAATGGGGGAGCAGTTCTTC. This chain joins TRBV18 and TRBJ2-1; D unclear. Germline V gives CDR1 KGHSH, CDR2 LQKENI. The CDR3 covers 14 residues. V was clipped by 3 bases and J by 10 bases, with 16 bases between them.

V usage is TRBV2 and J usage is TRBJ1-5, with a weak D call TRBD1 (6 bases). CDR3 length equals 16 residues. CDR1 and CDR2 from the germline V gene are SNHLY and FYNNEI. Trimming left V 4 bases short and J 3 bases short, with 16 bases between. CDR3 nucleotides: TGTGCCAGCAGTGGTGGACAGTCCACCCCCAATCAGCCCCAGCATTTT. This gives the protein CASSGGQSTPNQPQHF.

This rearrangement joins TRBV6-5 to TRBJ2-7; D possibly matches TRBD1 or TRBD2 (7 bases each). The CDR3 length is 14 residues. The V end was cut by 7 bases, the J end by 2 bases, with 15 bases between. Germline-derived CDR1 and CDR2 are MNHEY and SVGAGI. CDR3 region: CASTRDSGTYEQYF. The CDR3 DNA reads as TGTGCCAGCACTCGGGACAGCGGGACCTACGAGCAGTACTTC.

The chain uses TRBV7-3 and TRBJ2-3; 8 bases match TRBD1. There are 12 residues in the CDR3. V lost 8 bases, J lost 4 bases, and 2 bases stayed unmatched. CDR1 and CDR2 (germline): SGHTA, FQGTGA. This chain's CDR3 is CASGQGSDTQYF. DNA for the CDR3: TGTGCCAGCGGACAGGGTTCAGATACGCAGTATTTT.

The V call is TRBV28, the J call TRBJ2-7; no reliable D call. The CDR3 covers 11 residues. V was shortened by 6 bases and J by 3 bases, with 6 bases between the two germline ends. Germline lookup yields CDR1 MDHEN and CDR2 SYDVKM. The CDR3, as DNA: TGTGCCAGCAGCTTGGTCTACGAGCAGTACTTC. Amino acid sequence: CASSLVYEQYF.

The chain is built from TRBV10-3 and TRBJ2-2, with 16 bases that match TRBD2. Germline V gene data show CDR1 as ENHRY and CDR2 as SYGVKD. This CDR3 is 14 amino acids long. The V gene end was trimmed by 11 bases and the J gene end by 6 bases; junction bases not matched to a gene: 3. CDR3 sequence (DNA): TGTGCCGCGGGACTAGCGGGGGGGTCCGGGGAGCTGTTTTTT. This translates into CAAGLAGGSGELFF.

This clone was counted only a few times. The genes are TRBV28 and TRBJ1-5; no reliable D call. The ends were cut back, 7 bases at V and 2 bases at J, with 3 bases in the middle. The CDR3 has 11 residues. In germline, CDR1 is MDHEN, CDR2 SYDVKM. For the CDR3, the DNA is TGTGCCAGCAACGGCAATCAGCCCCAGCATTTT. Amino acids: CASNGNQPQHF. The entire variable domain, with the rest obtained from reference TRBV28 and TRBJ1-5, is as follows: DVKVTQSSRYLVKRTGEKVFLECVQDMDHENMFWYRQDPGLGLRLIYFSYDVKMKEKGDIPEGYSVSREKKERFSLILESASTNQTSMYLCASNGNQPQHFGDGTRLSIL.